A selection of T cell receptor beta chains follows, all from one sample in a study of breast tumors, draining lymph nodes, adjacent tissues. MiXCR was run by TCRdb on the multiplex PCR reads, yielding one entry per CDR3 protein. The data contain 150,000 to 200,000 distinct CDR3 sequences, approximately 30% of them singletons. Sequences were obtained from axillary lymph node tissue. These receptor sequences come from a female donor with breast cancer. Some clones in this sample may be carry-over from other donors' samples. Both conserved end residues are part of each CDR3. Some rows mark clone size as missing; the rest say once, few, many or name a class of expanded clone.

>TRBJ1-4|24|TRBV5-8|.
CAIPKGIHSATYEQYFGPNEKLFF
>TRBJ2-1|16|TRBV20-1|many
CSAVDFGTSANNEQFF
>TRBJ2-3|15|TRBV6-6|many
CASSLLALSTDTQYF
>TRBJ1-2|12|TRBV5-6|few
CASRYLSALYTF
>TRBJ1-2|16|TRBV29-1|many
CSVGEGAGGQGSGYTF
>TRBJ2-3|17|TRBV5-6|many
CASSFTKGLAGTDTQYF
>TRBJ2-1|15|TRBV27|few
CASSLGTGLYNEQFF
>TRBJ2-5|13|TRBV9|.
CASSFELKETLYF
>TRBJ2-5|13|TRBV29-1|.
CSAEGGRLETQYF
>TRBJ2-5|12|TRBV7-8|many
CASSLIVETQYF
>TRBJ2-1|17|TRBV13|many
CASSPGLAGGDYNEQFF
>TRBJ1-5|15|TRBV18|.
CASSPLPQGGQPQHF
>TRBJ1-5|13|TRBV12-3/TRBV12-4|many
CASSQNRNQPQHF
>TRBJ2-3|15|TRBV9|many
CASSRLVGGPDTQYF
>TRBJ2-3|16|TRBV3-1|many
CASSQDNPGGTDTQYF
>TRBJ1-5|14|TRBV10-3|.
CAISRDTNYEPQHF
>TRBJ1-5|15|TRBV6-5|few
CASSHSRADNQPQHF
>TRBJ2-6|16|TRBV3-1|few
CASSYSGLSGANVLTF
>TRBJ2-3|16|TRBV6-6|many
CASSPPNRLASDTQYF
>TRBJ2-2|16|TRBV24-1|many
CATSVTSGRNTGELFF
>TRBJ2-3|18|TRBV4-1|many
CASSQVALGGGSTDTQYF
>TRBJ1-4|13|TRBV15|.
CATSREGNEKLFF
>TRBJ2-5|13|TRBV20-1|many
CSAMGGGQETQYF
>TRBJ2-6|14|TRBV7-2|once
CASSLKVGGNVLTF
>TRBJ2-7|13|TRBV25-1|.
CASSYAGAYEQYF
>TRBJ1-2|14|TRBV5-6|many
CASSQVTGGRGYTF
>TRBJ1-2|14|TRBV6-5|once
CASSNERTNYGYTF
>TRBJ1-1|15|TRBV19|few
CASSIWGRFETEAFF
>TRBJ2-1|14|TRBV13|many
CASSLGISLDEQFF
>TRBJ2-2|12|TRBV13|once
CASRGVSGELFF
>TRBJ1-2|13|TRBV6-5|.
CASSPVPGTGYTF
>TRBJ2-7|13|TRBV18|many
CASSTGRNYEQYF
>TRBJ1-2|14|TRBV7-8|.
CASSQRDRSYGYTF
>TRBJ2-7|11|TRBV6-1|few
CASSRAVEQYF
>TRBJ1-1|15|TRBV2|few
CASSENGRVNTEAFF
>TRBJ1-1|12|TRBV12-3/TRBV12-4|.
CASRVMIGEAFF
>TRBJ1-6|13|TRBV12-3/TRBV12-4|.
CASRGGNDQPLHF
>TRBJ1-1|15|TRBV7-9|.
CASSPSDSWMTEAFF
>TRBJ2-1|18|TRBV27|.
CASSPRASGFSSYNEQFF
>TRBJ2-7|13|TRBV27|.
CASWDRAPYEQYF
>TRBJ2-5|15|TRBV20-1|few
CSALSTSGGEETQYF
>TRBJ2-3|16|TRBV4-2|many
CASSLISGQDTDTQYF
>TRBJ2-3|14|TRBV9|many
CASSVERNSDTQYF
>TRBJ1-6|15|TRBV4-1|once
CASSLNSSYNSPLHF
>TRBJ2-7|15|TRBV27|.
CASSEGSGVYYEQYF
>TRBJ2-7|13|TRBV3-1|.
CASSQRGFGEQYF
>TRBJ2-7|13|TRBV11-2|many
CASRDRGLNEQYF
>TRBJ1-2|15|TRBV6-1|few
CASSGGGGGALGYTF
>TRBJ2-5|15|TRBV7-7|many
CASSRTGTWQETQYF
>TRBJ2-2|14|TRBV19|many
CASRQITGSGELFF
>TRBJ1-1|15|TRBV12-3/TRBV12-4|.
CASSPPGQGAGEAFF
>TRBJ1-2|15|TRBV7-3|few
CASSARDGKTYGYPF
>TRBJ1-1|13|TRBV24-1|few
CATRDRGNTEAFF
>TRBJ2-7|15|TRBV11-3|many
CASSLRGTGGHEQYF
>TRBJ2-7|15|TRBV7-2|once
CATSILAYSYGEQYF
>TRBJ2-1|13|TRBV7-9|many
CASSLQTGQGQFF
>TRBJ1-1|15|TRBV9|few
CASSVEGRDNTEAFF